The entry below gives a single T cell receptor (beta chain) sequence along with its context. This sample is drawn from a study of blood T cell repertoires in COVID-19. Study at large: Material from acute and convalescent COVID-19 was sourced from the United States, Italy and Spain. PBMCs, B-cell-depleted T cells, or T cells were the source of the cDNA or gDNA that made up the material.

Study processing details: Researchers report that nucleated cell counts were estimated from reference gene primer amplification. Sequenced by immunoSEQ multiplex PCR; TCRdb stores in-frame clones only, minus some. The DNA gave D and trimming, while V, J and clone size come from that table. The sample contains under 300,000 clones, about 86% of which appear only once. The sample consisted of peripheral blood. This clonotype was sampled from a man at least 80 years old with acute or convalescent COVID-19.

This chain's CDR3 is CASDRGTELNTYEAFF. CDR3 nucleotides: TGTGCCAGTGATCGGGGGACAGAACTGAACACCTATGAAGCTTTCTTT. This chain links TRBV19 with TRBJ1-1, with 7 positions matching TRBD1. Germline V CDR1 and CDR2: LNHDA, SQIVND (reference sequence). The CDR3 runs 16 residues. Trimming cost V 8 bases and J 7 bases; bases outside gene matches: 19.